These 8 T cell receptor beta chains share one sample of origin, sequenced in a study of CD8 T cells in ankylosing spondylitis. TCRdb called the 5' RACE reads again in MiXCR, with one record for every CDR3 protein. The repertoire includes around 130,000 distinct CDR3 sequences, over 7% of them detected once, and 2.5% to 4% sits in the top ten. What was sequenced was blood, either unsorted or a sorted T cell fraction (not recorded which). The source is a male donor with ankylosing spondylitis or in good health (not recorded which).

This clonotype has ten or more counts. The CDR3 region has the DNA TGTGCCAGCAGCCAAGGGGGTTTAGGAGACGAGCAGTACTTC. It codes for CASSQGGLGDEQYF. V usage is TRBV4-2 and J usage is TRBJ2-7; D gene unclear. Germline V gene data show CDR1 as LGHNA and CDR2 as YNFKEQ. This CDR3 spans 14 amino acids. V gave up 1 base and J gave up 5 bases, with 12 bases separating them.

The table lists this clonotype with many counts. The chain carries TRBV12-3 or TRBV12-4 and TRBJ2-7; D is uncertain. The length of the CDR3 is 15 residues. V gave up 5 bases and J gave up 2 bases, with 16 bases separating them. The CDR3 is CASSPHAAGPYEQYF. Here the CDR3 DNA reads TGTGCCAGCAGTCCACACGCGGCAGGACCCTACGAGCAGTACTTC.

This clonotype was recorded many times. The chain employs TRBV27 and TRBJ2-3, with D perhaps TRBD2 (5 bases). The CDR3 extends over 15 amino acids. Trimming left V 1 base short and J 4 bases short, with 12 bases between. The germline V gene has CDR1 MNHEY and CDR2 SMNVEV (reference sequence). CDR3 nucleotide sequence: TGTGCCAGCAGTTTATATCCTAGCACCCCAGATACGCAGTATTTT. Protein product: CASSLYPSTPDTQYF.

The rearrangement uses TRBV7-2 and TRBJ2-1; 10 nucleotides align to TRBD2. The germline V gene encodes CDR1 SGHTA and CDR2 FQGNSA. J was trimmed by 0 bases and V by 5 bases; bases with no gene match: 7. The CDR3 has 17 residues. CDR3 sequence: CASSLGLATSSYNEQFF. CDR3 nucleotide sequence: TGTGCCAGCAGCCTGGGACTAGCGACTAGCTCCTACAATGAGCAGTTCTTC.

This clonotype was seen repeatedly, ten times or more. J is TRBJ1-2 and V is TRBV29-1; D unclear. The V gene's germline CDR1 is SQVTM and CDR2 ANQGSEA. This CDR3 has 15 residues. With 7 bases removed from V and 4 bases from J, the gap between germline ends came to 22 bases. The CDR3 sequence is CSALGPAASLYGYTF. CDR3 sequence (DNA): TGCAGCGCCCTAGGGCCAGCGGCATCCCTCTATGGCTACACCTTC.

The DNA for the CDR3 is TGCGCCAGCAGCCAGCCGGGACCCCGAGATACGCAGTATTTT. Protein sequence: CASSQPGPRDTQYF. The chain has TRBV4-1 and TRBJ2-3; tentatively, D is TRBD1 or TRBD2 (5 bases each). The germline gives CDR1 MGHRA, CDR2 YSYEKL. V lost 3 bases, J lost 5 bases, and 12 bases lay in between. This CDR3 comprises 14 residues.

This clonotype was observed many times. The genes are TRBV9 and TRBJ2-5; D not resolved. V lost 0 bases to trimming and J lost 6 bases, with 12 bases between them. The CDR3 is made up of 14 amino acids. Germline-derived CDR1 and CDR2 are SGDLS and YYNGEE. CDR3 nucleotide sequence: TGTGCCAGCAGCGTAGAGTCAGCCACAAAGACCCAGTACTTC. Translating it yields CASSVESATKTQYF.

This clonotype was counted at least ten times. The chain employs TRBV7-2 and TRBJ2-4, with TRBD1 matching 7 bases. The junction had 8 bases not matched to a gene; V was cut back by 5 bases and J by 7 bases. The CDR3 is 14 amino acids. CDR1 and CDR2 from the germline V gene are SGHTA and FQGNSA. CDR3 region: CASSDRQGRNIQYF. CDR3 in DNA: TGTGCCAGCAGCGATAGACAGGGCAGGAACATTCAGTACTTC. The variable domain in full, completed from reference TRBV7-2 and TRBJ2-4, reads GAGVSQSPSNKVTEKGKDVELRCDPISGHTALYWYRQSLGQGLEFLIYFQGNSAPDKSGLPSDRFSAERTGGSVSTLTIQRTQQEDSAVYLCASSDRQGRNIQYFGAGTRLSVL.